This TCR beta chain is drawn from a study of blood T cell repertoires in COVID-19. CDR3 length: 16 amino acids. After removal of 6 bases from V and 6 bases from J, the junction contained 8 bases not matched to a gene. Germline assignment: CDR1 SGHTA and CDR2 FQGNSA. Measured with immunoSEQ multiplex PCR; TCRdb has only the in-frame clones, and not every one. The sample shows around 220,000 clones, approximately 86% of them seen only once. This sequence joins TRBV7-2 and TRBJ2-2, with 12 bases fitting TRBD2. The clonotype originates from a woman between 45 and 65 years old with acute COVID-19. Sequencing input: PBMCs or T cells enriched from blood (not recorded which). The DNA of the CDR3 is TGTGCCAGCAGTTCCCGGACTAGCGGGATATCCGGGGAGCTGTTTTTT. This translates into CASSSRTSGISGELFF.